Listed here are 7 T cell receptor beta chains from one sample, sequenced in a study of T cell clonality in common variable immunodeficiency. TCRdb's table, derived via immunoSEQ multiplex PCR, lists solely in-frame clones and lacks some. The sample shows about 81,000 clones, none of them appearing just once. The sequenced sample was peripheral blood mononuclear cells. These receptors were obtained from a person between 18 and 75 years old in good health.

This clone was detected many times. The read comes to an end 3 residues before the CDR3 does, leaving the germline J gene to fill in the end. The rearrangement links TRBV19 to TRBJ1-1; 7 bases map to TRBD1. Germline V lookup: CDR1 LNHDA, CDR2 SQIVND (reference sequence). V was clipped by 8 bases and J by 2 bases; unmatched bases: 5. CDR3 length: 13 amino acids. Incomplete CDR3 DNA: TGTGCCAGTCGAATAGGGGGCAACACTGAA. This translates into CASRIGGNTE. The whole CDR3 reads CASRIGGNTEAFF.

Many counts were recorded for this clone. The sequence runs out 3 residues before the end of the CDR3; the remainder is reconstructed from the germline J gene. The chain has TRBV5-5 and TRBJ1-2; D not certain. The V and J ends lost 0 bases and 4 bases respectively, with 10 bases between them. The CDR3 covers 14 residues. CDR1 SGHKS and CDR2 YYEKEE come from the germline V gene (reference sequence). The CDR3 spells CASSLETVRYGYTF. Partial CDR3 DNA: TGTGCCAGCAGCTTGGAAACAGTACGCTATGGC.

In its sample, this clone was seen many times. Read data end 3 residues before the CDR3 end; the end is taken from the germline J gene. The genes are TRBV5-6 and TRBJ2-7; TRBD1 agrees at 7 bases. The length of the CDR3 is 14 residues. V lost 4 bases and J lost 0; bases outside the gene matches: 4. Looked up from germline, CDR1 is SGHDT and CDR2 is YYEEEE. CDR3 DNA, as far as it was read: TGTGCCAGCAGCCCCAGACAGGGCTCCTACGAG. Its protein is CASSPRQGSYE. The whole CDR3 reads CASSPRQGSYEQYF.

In its sample, this clone was seen many times. The CDR3: CSARPGLAGLYEQYF. CDR3 DNA, as far as it was read: TGCAGTGCAAGACCGGGACTAGCGGGACTCTACGAG. The gene calls are TRBV20-1 and TRBJ2-7; TRBD2 agrees at 13 bases. The read stops 3 residues short of the end of the CDR3; the missing end is completed from the germline J gene. CDR1 is DFQATT, CDR2 SNEGSKA, per germline (reference sequence). The CDR3 has 15 residues. After removal of 6 bases from V and 3 bases from J, the junction contained 8 bases not matched to a gene.

Many counts were recorded for this clone. The CDR3 end falls 3 residues outside the read, so it is completed with the germline J gene. The rearrangement uses TRBV11-3 and TRBJ2-1; TRBD1 is a possible D gene (5 bases). CDR1 is SGHNT, CDR2 YENEEA, per germline. Trimming took 4 bases from V and 4 from J, leaving 14 bases between them. The CDR3 extends over 15 amino acids. CDR3 DNA (partial): TGTGCCAGCAGCTCCAAAGGACAACGATACAATGAG. Translating gives CASSSKGQRYNE. The CDR3, in full, reads CASSSKGQRYNEQFF. Looking up the rest from reference TRBV11-3 and TRBJ2-1 gives the full variable domain: EAGVVQSPRYKIIEKKQPVAFWCNPISGHNTLYWYLQNLGQGPELLIRYENEEAVDDSQLPKDRFSAERLKGVDSTLKIQPAELGDSAVYLCASSSKGQRYNEQFFGPGTRLTVL.

This clone was detected ten times or more. Read sequence stops 3 residues before the CDR3 end, and the germline J gene provides the missing end. This chain connects TRBV28 to TRBJ2-3; 8 positions agree with TRBD1. J lost 2 bases, V lost 6 bases, and 10 bases had no gene match. Germline V gene data show CDR1 as MDHEN and CDR2 as SYDVKM. The length of the CDR3 is 16 residues. The covered CDR3 bases are TGTGCCAGCAGAGGCTGGACAGGGACCCTCACAGATACG. It is translated as CASRGWTGTLTDT. The whole CDR3 reads CASRGWTGTLTDTQYF. The complete variable domain, with remaining parts taken from reference TRBV28 and TRBJ2-3, reads DVKVTQSSRYLVKRTGEKVFLECVQDMDHENMFWYRQDPGLGLRLIYFSYDVKMKEKGDIPEGYSVSREKKERFSLILESASTNQTSMYLCASRGWTGTLTDTQYFGPGTRLTVL.

This clone appeared many times. Sequencing ends 3 residues short of the CDR3 end; the germline J gene provides the rest. Other DNA sequences in this specimen translate into the identical CDR3. The J gene is TRBJ1-1, the V gene TRBV19, with 8 nucleotides matching TRBD1. With V trimmed by 3 bases and J by 0 bases, 6 bases remained unmatched. The germline V gene has CDR1 LNHDA and CDR2 SQIVND (reference sequence). CDR3 size: 16 residues. CDR3 DNA (partial): TGTGCCAGTAGTATCGGCAGGGGGCAAGTGAACACTGAA. Its protein product is CASSIGRGQVNTE. The whole CDR3 protein reads CASSIGRGQVNTEAFF.